This TCR beta chain was profiled in a study of blood T cell repertoires in COVID-19 (dated by TCRdb to the early 2020s). Regarding the study in general: The collaborator samples originated in the United States, Italy and Spain and spanned the acute and convalescent phases of COVID-19. The prospective study material was composed of cDNA or gDNA derived from T cells, B-cell-depleted T cells, or PBMCs. Subjects who had been exposed to COVID-19, were actively infected with it, or had recovered from it provided the deeply sampled blood TCRbeta repertoires that made up the dataset. The repertoires were released in a freely available public database intended as a resource for research on the immune response to SARS-CoV-2. The samples were drawn from two sources: the first 160 participants of the ongoing ImmuneRACE study, and 1,254 subjects contributed by 6 global collaborators. The sample metadata nearly always contained a de-identified subject ID, COVID-19 status, age in years and sex. Where available, HLA class I and class II types were obtained from metadata supplied by the sample provider rather than from assay-based typing. The study at large found these results: The quantity of clinical and demographic metadata differed by source and by participant and was supplied without curation.

Turning to this clone: Its cognate antigen has yet to be identified. No quality values exist for individual bases; no much larger clone is one base distant.

From its cysteine to its phenylalanine, the CDR3 spans 12 amino acids. Only the CDR3 portion is preserved as DNA: 36 bases, with reading frame beginning at the first base. For CDR1 and CDR2, the germline V gene (reference sequence) lists SGHNT and YYREEE. The V end loses 2 bases and the J end loses 9 bases, and a stretch of 9 bases separates them. Another Seattle source contributed samples from volunteer blood donors who had recovered from COVID-19. Collaborating institutions collected whole blood in K2EDTA tubes following their own protocols. Collaborator samples were shipped for TCRbeta analysis as frozen whole blood, isolated PBMCs, or DNA extracted from either sample type. TCRbeta CDR3 regions were amplified from genomic DNA by means of the immunoSEQ Assay, a bias-controlled multiplex PCR. In the paper's pipeline: The number of nucleated cells in each sample was estimated from the amplification of reference gene primers within the assay. To quantify the absolute abundance of each unique TCRbeta CDR3 rearrangement, sequence reads were collapsed and filtered. For each sample, productive Simpson clonality was calculated by taking the square root of Simpson's diversity index across productive rearrangements. The clones in this table, taken by TCRdb from immuneACCESS, are in-frame only. Not every clone is retained; where verified, under half of the shortfall comes from an unresolved V gene, and the cause of the rest is unknown. From that table come the V and J calls and clone size; the DNA was used to work out D and trimming. For this sample the table gives about 320,000 clones, of which 70% to 90% were detected only once. The ten largest clonotypes hold roughly 6.7% of the sample.

Sequencing was performed on peripheral blood. The chain joins TRBV5-4 to TRBJ2-1; the D gene is possibly TRBD1, with 6 bases matching. The TCR was taken from a man in his late teens or twenties who had recovered from COVID-19. CDR3 loop: CASSFGQTEQFF. The DNA is TGTGCCAGCAGCTTCGGACAGACTGAGCAGTTCTTC. Outside the CDR3, residues come from the reference TRBV5-4 and TRBJ2-1 proteins, so the full variable domain is: ETGVTQSPTHLIKTRGQQVTLRCSSQSGHNTVSWYQQALGQGPQFIFQYYREEENGRGNFPPRFSGLQFPNYSSELNVNALELDDSALYLCASSFGQTEQFFGPGTRLTVL.